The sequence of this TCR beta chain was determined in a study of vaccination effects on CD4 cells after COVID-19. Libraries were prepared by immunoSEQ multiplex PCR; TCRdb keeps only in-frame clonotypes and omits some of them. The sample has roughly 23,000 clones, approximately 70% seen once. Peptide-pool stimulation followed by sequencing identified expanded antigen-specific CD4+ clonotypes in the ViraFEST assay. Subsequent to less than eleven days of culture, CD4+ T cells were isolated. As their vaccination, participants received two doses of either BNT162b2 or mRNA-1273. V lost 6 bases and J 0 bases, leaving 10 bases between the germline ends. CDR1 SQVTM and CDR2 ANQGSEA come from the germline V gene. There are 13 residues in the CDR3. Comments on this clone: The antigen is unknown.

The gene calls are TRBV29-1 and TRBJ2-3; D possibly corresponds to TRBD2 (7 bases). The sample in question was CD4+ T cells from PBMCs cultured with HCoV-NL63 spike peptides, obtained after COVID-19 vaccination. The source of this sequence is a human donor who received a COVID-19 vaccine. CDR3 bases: TGCAGCGTGGGGGGGCGAAGCACAGATACGCAGTATTTT. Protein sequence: CSVGGRSTDTQYF.